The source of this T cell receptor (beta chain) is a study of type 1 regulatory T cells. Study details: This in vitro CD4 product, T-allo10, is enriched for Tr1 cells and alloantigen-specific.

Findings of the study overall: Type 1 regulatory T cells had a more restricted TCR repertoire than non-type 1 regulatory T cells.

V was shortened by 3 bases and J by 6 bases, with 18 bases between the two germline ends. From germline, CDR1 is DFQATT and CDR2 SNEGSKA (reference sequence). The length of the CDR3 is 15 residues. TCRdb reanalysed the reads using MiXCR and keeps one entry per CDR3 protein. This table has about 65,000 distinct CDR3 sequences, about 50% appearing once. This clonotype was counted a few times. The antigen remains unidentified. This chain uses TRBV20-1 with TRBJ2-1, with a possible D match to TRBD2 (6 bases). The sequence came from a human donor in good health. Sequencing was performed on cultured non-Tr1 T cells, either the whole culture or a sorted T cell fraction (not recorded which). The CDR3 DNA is TGCAGTGCTAGTGATTTAGCGGTGAAGGGCAATGAGCAGTTCTTC. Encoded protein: CSASDLAVKGNEQFF.